Sequencing of this T cell receptor (beta chain) was carried out in a study of blood T cell repertoires in COVID-19 (dated by TCRdb to about 2020). About the investigation overall: The collaborator samples originated in the United States, Italy and Spain and spanned the acute and convalescent phases of COVID-19. The material from the prospective study consisted of cDNA or gDNA derived from T cells, B-cell-depleted T cells, or PBMCs. Subjects who had been exposed to COVID-19, were actively infected with it, or had recovered from it provided the deeply sampled blood TCRbeta repertoires that made up the dataset. The repertoires were released in a freely available public database intended as a resource for research on the immune response to SARS-CoV-2. The samples were drawn from the first 160 participants of the ongoing ImmuneRACE study and from over 950 subjects provided by 6 global collaborators. Nearly every sample came with metadata listing a de-identified subject ID, COVID-19 status, age in years and sex. Where available, HLA class I and class II types were taken from metadata supplied by the sample provider and were not determined by assay-based typing.

In the germline V gene, CDR1 corresponds to MNHEY and CDR2 to SVGEGT. Including cysteine and phenylalanine, the CDR3 has 14 amino acids. Only the CDR3 part of the read is kept: 42 bases, read in frame from the first base. V is pruned by 2 bases and J by 5 bases, leaving 5 bases of the junction without a gene match. TCRbeta CDR3 regions were amplified from genomic DNA by means of the immunoSEQ Assay, a bias-controlled multiplex PCR. In the paper's pipeline: The number of nucleated cells in each sample was estimated from the amplification of reference gene primers within the assay. To quantify the absolute abundance of each unique TCRbeta CDR3 rearrangement, sequence reads were collapsed and filtered. For each sample, productive Simpson clonality was calculated as the square root of Simpson's diversity index over productive rearrangements. TCRdb limited this immuneACCESS table to in-frame rearrangements with V and J called. A share of clones is missing; checked studies link under half to unresolved V genes, and the rest is unexplained. Clonal size and the V and J genes are those of that table, whereas D and trimming came from the DNA. This sample is represented by approximately 100,000 clones; around 80% of them were singletons. The biggest ten clones account for more than 9% of the sample.

Collaborating institutions collected whole blood in K2EDTA tubes following their own protocols. Collaborator samples were shipped for TCRbeta analysis as frozen whole blood, isolated PBMCs, or DNA extracted from either sample type. Note on this clone: The antigen it binds to is not known. No quality values exist for individual bases; no much larger clone is one base distant.

General findings and caveats noted by the study authors: The amount of clinical and demographic metadata varied by source and participant and was provided uncurated.

This receptor chain uses TRBV6-2 or TRBV6-3 and TRBJ2-7; TRBD2 lines up with 8 middle nucleotides. The TCR originated in a man in his 70s with acute or convalescent COVID-19. The sample comprised peripheral blood. The CDR3 sequence is CASSYTGGPDEQYF. The nucleotide sequence is TGTGCCAGCAGTTACACGGGAGGGCCCGACGAGCAGTACTTC.